The 25 T cell receptor beta chains presented below share a single source sample, sequenced in a study of cytomegalovirus exposure and HLA in healthy donors. Clones were read by immunoSEQ multiplex PCR, and TCRdb kept only the in-frame ones, dropping some. Here the sample spans fewer than 100,000 clones, 94% being singletons. The sequenced sample was PBMCs. Receptors were obtained from a woman younger than 35 in good health and CMV-seronegative.

This sequence joins TRBV6-1 and TRBJ2-7; TRBD2 agrees at 11 bases. The V and J ends lost 6 bases and 3 bases, in that order; junction bases with no gene match: 1. Germline V lookup: CDR1 MNHNS, CDR2 SASEGT. The CDR3 has 13 amino acids. CDR3 loop: CASSGTSGYEQYF. Written as DNA, the CDR3 is TGTGCCAGCAGCGGGACTAGCGGCTACGAGCAGTACTTC.

A note on this clone: The junction shows a germline mismatch at one end, possibly a read error. The chain combines TRBV4-3 with TRBJ2-3, with TRBD2 identical over 8 bases. Looked up from germline, CDR1 is LGHNA and CDR2 is YSLEER. There are 14 residues in the CDR3. The CDR3 protein is CASSQGRAGGPMYF. The CDR3 nucleotides are TGCGCCAGCAGCCAAGGCCGCGCGGGGGGCCCCATGTACTTT.

The CDR3 DNA reads TGCGCCAGCAGCCGGACGACAGGGGATAATTCACCCCTCCACTTT. As protein: CASSRTTGDNSPLHF. The chain uses TRBV10-2 and TRBJ1-6; 8 positions agree with TRBD1. The trim removed 6 bases at V and 5 bases at J, leaving 6 bases unmatched. The CDR3 contains 15 residues. Germline lookup yields CDR1 WSHSY and CDR2 SAAADI.

This chain joins TRBV7-2 and TRBJ2-3, with D hard to call. This CDR3 region has 14 residues. V shed 8 bases and J shed 1 base, with 13 bases lying between them. CDR1 and CDR2 (germline): SGHTA, FQGNSA. The CDR3 region is CASRVGAGTDTQYF. CDR3 in DNA: TGTGCCAGCCGAGTTGGTGCGGGCACAGATACGCAGTATTTT.

This clone was picked up one time. The chain recombines TRBV9 with TRBJ2-1, with 8 bases that match TRBD2. V dropped 3 bases and J dropped 2; count of bases not matched to a gene: 7. Germline V lookup: CDR1 SGDLS, CDR2 YYNGEE. CDR3 length equals 16 residues. The CDR3, as DNA: TGTGCCAGCAGCGCCCGTAGCGGGGCGACCTACAATGAGCAGTTCTTC. It translates to CASSARSGATYNEQFF.

This chain uses TRBV11-2 with TRBJ2-3; tentative D call: TRBD2 (6 bases). In germline, CDR1 is SGHAT, CDR2 FQNNGV. The V end was cut by 8 bases, the J end by 3 bases, with 18 bases between. The CDR3 has 15 residues. The CDR3 loop reads CASLRAGPQTDTQYF. For the CDR3, the DNA is TGTGCCAGCTTAAGGGCGGGGCCCCAGACAGATACGCAGTATTTT.

V is TRBV30 and J is TRBJ1-1; D gene unclear. Germline loops: CDR1 GTSNPN, CDR2 SVGIG (reference sequence). This CDR3 region has 16 residues. V shed 2 bases and J shed 1 base, with 17 bases lying between them. CDR3 sequence (DNA): TGTGCCTGGAGTAGAGGGATAGAAATAGGGAACACTGAAGCTTTCTTT. This codes for CAWSRGIEIGNTEAFF. The variable domain in full, with the rest retrieved from reference TRBV30 and TRBJ1-1, is SQTIHQWPATLVQPVGSPLSLECTVEGTSNPNLYWYRQAAGRGLQLLFYSVGIGQISSEVPQNLSASRPQDRQFILSSKKLLLSDSGFYLCAWSRGIEIGNTEAFFGQGTRLTVV.

The CDR3 region has the DNA TGTGCCAGCAGTTTGCGACAGGGGGGAGCTTTCTTT. As protein: CASSLRQGGAFF. The V and J genes are TRBV28 and TRBJ1-1; 9 nucleotides agree with TRBD1. The CDR3 extends over 12 amino acids. Germline V lookup: CDR1 MDHEN, CDR2 SYDVKM. Losses at the gene ends were 3 bases for V and 10 bases for J; bases not matched to a gene: 3.

This clone was recorded only once. The chain couples TRBV5-4 to TRBJ2-1; 9 nucleotides agree with TRBD2. This CDR3 spans 14 amino acids. V shed 5 bases, J shed 5 bases, and the junction held 5 bases outside the gene matches. CDR1 is SGHNT and CDR2 is YYREEE in the germline V gene (reference sequence). The CDR3 DNA reads TGTGCCAGCAGTCAAGGACTAGCGAACAATGAGCAGTTCTTC. Translation: CASSQGLANNEQFF. The full variable domain, with the rest looked up from reference TRBV5-4 and TRBJ2-1, is ETGVTQSPTHLIKTRGQQVTLRCSSQSGHNTVSWYQQALGQGPQFIFQYYREEENGRGNFPPRFSGLQFPNYSSELNVNALELDDSALYLCASSQGLANNEQFFGPGTRLTVL.

This chain joins TRBV10-2 and TRBJ2-7, with D maybe TRBD2 (5 bases). V lost 3 bases and J 2 bases, leaving 11 bases between the germline ends. CDR1 and CDR2 from the germline V gene are WSHSY and SAAADI. The CDR3 extends over 14 amino acids. CDR3 sequence: CASSDRGIPYEQYF. CDR3 bases: TGCGCCAGCAGTGATCGGGGAATCCCCTACGAGCAGTACTTC.

This clone appeared a few times. J is TRBJ1-5 and V is TRBV19; perhaps TRBD1 as D (5 bases). The ends were cut back, 7 bases at V and 4 bases at J, with 20 bases in the middle. The length of the CDR3 is 16 residues. Per the germline V gene, CDR1 is LNHDA and CDR2 is SQIVND (reference sequence). CDR3 in amino acids: CASTDGSGGRNQPQHF. The CDR3 DNA sequence: TGTGCCAGTACCGACGGATCCGGGGGAAGGAATCAGCCCCAGCATTTT.

This chain uses TRBV7-2 with TRBJ2-1; 11 bases are shared with TRBD1. Germline V lookup: CDR1 SGHTA, CDR2 FQGNSA. J was trimmed by 15 bases and V by 5 bases; bases with no gene match: 18. This CDR3 contains 16 residues. CDR3 in amino acids: CASSITGTGGPSRGFF. CDR3 nucleotide sequence: TGTGCCAGCAGCATAACCGGGACAGGGGGTCCCAGCAGAGGGTTCTTC.

In regard to this clone: A much more abundant neighbour one base away suggests this may be a read error. The chain combines TRBV27 with TRBJ2-1, with 8 positions matching TRBD1. The V segment lost 7 bases and the J segment 6 bases; nucleotides outside the gene matches: 5. Germline loops: CDR1 MNHEY, CDR2 SMNVEV (reference sequence). The CDR3 sequence is 13 residues long. CDR3 nucleotides: TGTGCCAGCAAGACAGGGGCGATCAATGAGCAGTTCTTC. As protein: CASKTGAINEQFF.

The chain has TRBV7-2 and TRBJ2-7; a possible D gene is TRBD1 (6 bases). V was shortened by 0 bases and J by 2 bases, with 11 bases between the two germline ends. Germline V gene sequence: CDR1 SGHTA, CDR2 FQGNSA. This CDR3 has 15 amino acids. The CDR3 region is CASSLAGGITYEQYF. In DNA, the CDR3 is TGTGCCAGCAGCTTAGCAGGGGGAATAACCTACGAGCAGTACTTC. The full variable domain, its missing parts supplied by reference TRBV7-2 and TRBJ2-7, is GAGVSQSPSNKVTEKGKDVELRCDPISGHTALYWYRQSLGQGLEFLIYFQGNSAPDKSGLPSDRFSAERTGGSVSTLTIQRTQQEDSAVYLCASSLAGGITYEQYFGPGTRLTVT.

The J gene is TRBJ2-1, the V gene TRBV9; D is unclear. The CDR3 contains 15 residues. The V end lost 0 bases, the J end lost 2 bases, and 9 bases lay between the germline ends. Germline V gene data show CDR1 as SGDLS and CDR2 as YYNGEE. The CDR3 loop is CASSVGHQPYNEQFF. The CDR3 DNA sequence: TGTGCCAGCAGCGTAGGACACCAACCCTACAATGAGCAGTTCTTC.

The V call is TRBV30, the J call TRBJ1-1, with a tentative D call TRBD1 (6 bases). The CDR3 extends over 15 amino acids. Germline CDR1 GTSNPN, CDR2 SVGIG (reference sequence). V shed 0 bases and J shed 0 bases, with 11 bases lying between them. For the CDR3, the DNA is TGTGCCTGGAGTGTGGGACACCCGATGAACACTGAAGCTTTCTTT. Translation gives CAWSVGHPMNTEAFF.

The rearrangement uses TRBV9 and TRBJ2-5; the match to TRBD1 covers 7 bases. The V gene end was trimmed by 2 bases and the J gene end by 5 bases; junction bases not matched to a gene: 3. The CDR3 consists of 13 residues. The germline V gene encodes CDR1 SGDLS and CDR2 YYNGEE. CDR3 in amino acids: CASSVGTVETQYF. CDR3 DNA: TGTGCCAGCAGCGTTGGGACAGTTGAGACCCAGTACTTC.

The rearrangement uses TRBV19 and TRBJ2-7, with a weak D call TRBD1 (6 bases). Germline V gene sequence: CDR1 LNHDA, CDR2 SQIVND (reference sequence). The CDR3 sequence is 14 residues long. Trimming left V 4 bases short and J 3 bases short, with 13 bases between. The CDR3 protein is CASSNRDTVYEQYF. CDR3 sequence (DNA): TGTGCCAGTAGTAACCGGGACACAGTCTACGAGCAGTACTTC.

The rearrangement uses TRBV18 and TRBJ2-1; 13 bases line up with TRBD2. This CDR3 has 15 amino acids. In germline, CDR1 is KGHSH, CDR2 LQKENI. The trim removed 1 base at V and 7 bases at J, leaving 1 base unmatched. DNA of the CDR3: TGTGCCAGCTCACCACGACTAGCGGGAGGAAATGAGCAGTTCTTC. It is translated as CASSPRLAGGNEQFF. The full variable domain, in which reference TRBV18 and TRBJ2-1 provide the parts outside the CDR3, is NAGVMQNPRHLVRRRGQEARLRCSPMKGHSHVYWYRQLPEEGLKFMVYLQKENIIDESGMPKERFSAEFPKEGPSILRIQQVVRGDSAAYFCASSPRLAGGNEQFFGPGTRLTVL.

V gene TRBV6-4 combines with J gene TRBJ2-2; 10 nucleotides line up with TRBD2. J gave up 3 bases and V 3 bases, and 7 bases lay outside the gene matches. There are 17 residues in the CDR3. Germline-derived CDR1 and CDR2 are MRHNA and SNTAGT. CDR3 sequence (DNA): TGTGCCAGCAGTGAGTACGGGACTAGCGTTGACACCGGGGAGCTGTTTTTT. The encoded protein is CASSEYGTSVDTGELFF.

This rearrangement joins TRBV13 to TRBJ1-2; D is perhaps TRBD1 (6 bases). With 5 bases removed from V and 8 bases from J, the gap between germline ends came to 21 bases. The CDR3 extends over 15 amino acids. CDR1 PRHDT and CDR2 FYEKMQ come from the germline V gene (reference sequence). The CDR3 reads CASSLPGTDSLGYTF. The CDR3 coding sequence is TGTGCCAGCAGCCTCCCCGGGACGGACAGTCTGGGCTACACCTTC.

The rearrangement joins TRBV28 to TRBJ1-2, with a possible D match to TRBD1 (6 bases). Germline V lookup: CDR1 MDHEN, CDR2 SYDVKM. This CDR3 has 14 residues. The V gene lost 5 bases and the J gene lost 0 bases, with 10 bases spanning the gap. As DNA, the CDR3 is TGTGCCAGCAGTCTACAGGGTACTAACTATGGCTACACCTTC. Protein product: CASSLQGTNYGYTF.

The gene calls are TRBV9 and TRBJ2-3, with TRBD2 identical over 10 bases. The germline V gene has CDR1 SGDLS and CDR2 YYNGEE. V lost 7 bases and J lost 3; bases outside the gene matches: 11. CDR3 length equals 16 residues. The CDR3 DNA is TGTGCCAGCTCCAATCCCGGGACTAGCGTTACAGATACGCAGTATTTT. It is translated as CASSNPGTSVTDTQYF.

This clone was found a few times. The DNA of the CDR3 is TGCGCCAGCAGTCAATACAGCGAGCAGTACTTC. It specifies CASSQYSEQYF. The chain is built from TRBV23-1 and TRBJ2-7; D is undetermined. TRBV23-1 is placed among ORFs of uncertain function. The CDR3 has 11 amino acids. Trimming left V 1 base short and J 6 bases short, with 4 bases between.

This rearrangement joins TRBV19 to TRBJ2-1, with 11 bases that match TRBD1. CDR1 and CDR2 (germline): LNHDA, SQIVND (reference sequence). The J segment lost 8 bases and the V segment lost 7 bases, leaving 4 bases of the junction unmatched. This CDR3 comprises 13 residues. CDR3 coding DNA: TGTGCCAGTACTCGGACAGGGGGCTATGAGCAGTTCTTC. Protein: CASTRTGGYEQFF. Combining the CDR3 with reference TRBV19 and TRBJ2-1 gives the whole variable domain DGGITQSPKYLFRKEGQNVTLSCEQNLNHDAMYWYRQDPGQGLRLIYYSQIVNDFQKGDIAEGYSVSREKKESFPLTVTSAQKNPTAFYLCASTRTGGYEQFFGPGTRLTVL.